The entry below gives a single T cell receptor (beta chain) sequence along with its context. The sample is drawn from a study of blood T cell repertoires in COVID-19. Overall study: Samples taken during acute and convalescent COVID-19 were collected in the United States, Italy and Spain. T cells, B-cell-depleted T cells, or PBMCs supplied cDNA or gDNA.

Per the original data handling: Estimates of nucleated cell counts were drawn from the amplification of reference gene primers. Method: immunoSEQ multiplex PCR; TCRdb's copy keeps in-frame clones and lacks some. The V and J calls and clone size come from that table; D and trimming were worked out from the DNA. The table records 250,000 to 300,000 clones, around 87% of them present only once. The junction had 1 base not matched to a gene; V was cut back by 1 base and J by 4 bases. CDR3 length equals 14 residues. CDR1 and CDR2 (germline): SGHAT, FQNNGV. The chain has TRBV11-2 and TRBJ2-3; TRBD1 matches 8 bases. Specimen: peripheral blood. This sequence originates from a woman between 45 and 65 years old who had recovered from COVID-19. This CDR3 reads CASSLAGGSDTQYF. CDR3 nucleotides: TGTGCCAGCAGCTTAGCAGGGGGCTCAGATACGCAGTATTTT.